Below, 16 T cell receptor beta chains from the same sample are listed, as sequenced in a study of spatial heterogeneity in lung cancer. Each CDR3 protein gets one entry after TCRdb re-called the 5' RACE reads with MiXCR. The sample holds fewer than 150,000 distinct CDR3 sequences, under 14% seen once. Time point in this sample: blood at routine non-recurrence follow-up after resection. The sample here was PBMCs, taken at follow-up. The receptors stem from a female donor with early-stage non-small cell lung cancer.

This clonotype was detected many times. The chain employs TRBV7-9 and TRBJ2-5; D is unresolved. Germline CDR1 reads SEHNR; CDR2 reads FQNEAQ (reference sequence). Trimming cost V 6 bases and J 1 base, with 3 bases left between them. This CDR3 is built from 11 residues. The CDR3 spells CASRSQETQYF. The CDR3 region has the DNA TGTGCCAGCAGGTCCCAAGAGACCCAGTACTTC.

This chain joins TRBV27 and TRBJ2-4; no reliable D call. The CDR3 extends over 15 amino acids. V was cut by 6 bases and J by 2 bases, with 14 bases left in between. Germline V gene sequence: CDR1 MNHEY, CDR2 SMNVEV (reference sequence). CDR3 in DNA: TGTGCCAGCAGCCCAGGACGGTTAACCAAAAACATTCAGTACTTC. Encoded protein: CASSPGRLTKNIQYF.

This clonotype has just a few counts. The chain employs TRBV29-1 and TRBJ2-1, with 7 bases identical to TRBD2. Germline values: CDR1 SQVTM, CDR2 ANQGSEA. The V gene end was trimmed by 6 bases and the J gene end by 7 bases; junction bases not matched to a gene: 9. This CDR3 is built from 13 residues. The DNA of the CDR3 is TGCAGCGTCGAGCGGGATTTGAGAAATGAGCAGTTCTTC. It encodes CSVERDLRNEQFF.

The sample holds a few counts of this clonotype. The CDR3 spells CASSPGTSKFYEQYF. In DNA, the CDR3 is TGTGCCAGCAGCCCCGGGACATCCAAATTCTACGAGCAGTACTTC. The V call is TRBV28, the J call TRBJ2-7, with a weak D call TRBD1 (6 bases). V was shortened by 6 bases and J by 3 bases, with 18 bases between the two germline ends. This CDR3 region has 15 residues. Germline V lookup: CDR1 MDHEN, CDR2 SYDVKM.

This clonotype was recorded at least ten times. One end of the junction fails to match germline, which may point to a read error. J is TRBJ2-5 and V is TRBV11-2; 8 bases line up with TRBD2. Germline V CDR1 and CDR2: SGHAT, FQNNGV. The CDR3 runs 16 residues. The CDR3 DNA sequence: TGTGCCAGCAGTTTAGAGGCGGGGGGATACGCAGAGACCCAGTACTTC. This gives the protein CASSLEAGGYAETQYF.

V usage is TRBV5-6 and J usage is TRBJ2-7; 8 nucleotides agree with TRBD1. The germline V gene encodes CDR1 SGHDT and CDR2 YYEEEE. The V and J ends lost 6 bases and 4 bases, in that order; junction bases with no gene match: 12. The CDR3 has 15 residues. This chain's CDR3 is CASNRPGQATYEQYF. The CDR3 region has the DNA TGTGCCAGCAACCGACCGGGACAGGCGACTTACGAGCAGTACTTC.

This chain joins TRBV9 and TRBJ2-1, with unresolved D. Germline values: CDR1 SGDLS, CDR2 YYNGEE. The V end was cut by 0 bases, the J end by 5 bases, with 18 bases between. CDR3 length equals 17 residues. CDR3: CASSVGANAERDNEQFF. DNA of the CDR3: TGTGCCAGCAGCGTAGGAGCCAACGCGGAAAGGGACAATGAGCAGTTCTTC.

This clonotype was detected many times. V gene TRBV7-2 combines with J gene TRBJ1-1, with a possible D match to TRBD1 (6 bases). The CDR3 totals 15 residues. V gave up 4 bases and J gave up 2 bases, with 14 bases separating them. Germline V gene lookup returns CDR1 SGHTA and CDR2 FQGNSA. The CDR3 here is CASSSPTGFNTEAFF. The CDR3, as DNA: TGTGCCAGCAGCTCCCCGACAGGATTCAACACTGAAGCTTTCTTT. The full variable domain, with the rest looked up from reference TRBV7-2 and TRBJ1-1, is GAGVSQSPSNKVTEKGKDVELRCDPISGHTALYWYRQSLGQGLEFLIYFQGNSAPDKSGLPSDRFSAERTGGSVSTLTIQRTQQEDSAVYLCASSSPTGFNTEAFFGQGTRLTVV.

Only a few counts were recorded for this clonotype. The V call is TRBV21-1, the J call TRBJ2-1; the D call in the table, TRBD1, was not verified against the DNA. TRBV21-1 is a listed pseudogene. The CDR3 contains 17 residues. The CDR3 bases are TGTGCCAGCAGCAAAGAGACCGGGACAGGGACCTACAATGAGCAGTTCTTC. This translates into CASSKETGTGTYNEQFF.

This clonotype was observed a few times. This chain uses TRBV24-1 with TRBJ2-5, with 7 positions matching TRBD1. The CDR3 has 14 residues. Germline CDR1 and CDR2: KGHDR and SFDVKD. V shed 4 bases, J shed 4 bases, and the junction held 5 bases outside the gene matches. Written as DNA, the CDR3 is TGTGCCACCAGTGACGCCGGGACAGTAGAGACCCAGTACTTC. As protein: CATSDAGTVETQYF.

The chain employs TRBV20-1 and TRBJ2-3; the D gene is possibly TRBD2 (5 bases). In germline, CDR1 is DFQATT, CDR2 SNEGSKA (reference sequence). V was shortened by 0 bases and J by 1 base, with 11 bases between the two germline ends. The CDR3 runs 15 residues. CDR3 amino acids: CSARDRRAGTDTQYF. As DNA, the CDR3 is TGCAGTGCTAGAGATAGGCGGGCGGGCACAGATACGCAGTATTTT.

There are many counts of this clonotype. This sequence joins TRBV28 and TRBJ2-3; D unresolved. Germline CDR1 and CDR2: MDHEN and SYDVKM. The CDR3 is 14 residues long. Between the trimmed V and J ends, which lost 3 bases and 1 base, there was a span of 8 bases. This CDR3 is CASSFLLRTDTQYF. The CDR3 DNA reads TGTGCCAGCAGTTTTTTACTCCGCACAGATACGCAGTATTTT.

The chain has TRBV12-3 or TRBV12-4 and TRBJ2-7; D is ambiguous. Deletions cut 6 bases from V and 7 bases from J, with 13 bases between. The CDR3 spans 12 residues. The CDR3 region is CASSHAMGEQYV. Written as DNA, the CDR3 is TGTGCCAGCAGCCACGCTATGGGTGAGCAGTACGTC.

This clonotype was picked up a small number of times. V usage is TRBV29-1 and J usage is TRBJ1-2, with D possibly being TRBD1 (5 bases). Germline CDR1 reads SQVTM; CDR2 reads ANQGSEA. Between the trimmed V and J ends, which lost 7 bases and 2 bases, there was a span of 11 bases. The CDR3 extends over 12 amino acids. In nucleotides, the CDR3 is TGCAGCGCCCTGACAGACAACTATGGCTACACCTTC. Its protein is CSALTDNYGYTF.

This chain connects TRBV20-1 to TRBJ2-3; the D gene is possibly TRBD2 (5 bases). Germline CDR1 is DFQATT and CDR2 is SNEGSKA (reference sequence). The CDR3 contains 13 residues. V was clipped by 0 bases and J by 9 bases, with 13 bases between them. In nucleotides, the CDR3 is TGCAGTGCTAGAGAAGCGGAGCTCGTAACGCAGTATTTT. This sequence encodes CSAREAELVTQYF.

The V gene is TRBV5-5, the J gene TRBJ1-1, with D possibly TRBD1 on 5 matching bases. The ends were cut back, 4 bases at V and 4 bases at J, with 14 bases in the middle. CDR1 is SGHKS and CDR2 is YYEKEE in the germline V gene (reference sequence). The CDR3 is 14 residues long. The CDR3 coding sequence is TGTGCCAGCAGCGATGCAGGGCTGCGCACTGAAGCTTTCTTT. Translation: CASSDAGLRTEAFF. Filled out from reference TRBV5-5 and TRBJ1-1, the complete variable domain reads DAGVTQSPTHLIKTRGQQVTLRCSPISGHKSVSWYQQVLGQGPQFIFQYYEKEERGRGNFPDRFSARQFPNYSSELNVNALLLGDSALYLCASSDAGLRTEAFFGQGTRLTVV.